A selection of T cell receptor beta chains follows, all from one sample in a study of CD8+CD57+ T cells in acquired aplastic anemia. Each CDR3 protein gets one entry after TCRdb re-called the reads with MiXCR. The sample yields 150,000 to 200,000 distinct CDR3 sequences, over 60% seen once. Sequenced material: sorted CD4+, CD8+, or CD8+CD57+ T cells (not recorded which) from PBMCs. These receptors came from a human donor with severe aplastic anemia or a healthy control (not recorded which). The CDR3 runs from the conserved cysteine through the conserved F or W. The D gene is left open where the match is weak. Size is omitted from some rows. Given values are once, few, many or a class for expanded clones.

abundance,d_gene,v_gene,j_gene,CDR3nt,CDR3aa
-,-,TRBV2,TRBJ2-5,TGTGCCAGCAGGGGCGGAGGCCAAGAGACCCAGTACTTC,CASRGGGQETQYF
-,TRBD2,TRBV7-9,TRBJ2-1,TGTGCCAGCAACATCGGGACTAGCGGGGGTGATGAGCAGTTCTTC,CASNIGTSGGDEQFF
-,TRBD1,TRBV19,TRBJ1-2,TGTGCCAGTAAAGATCCAGGGGGCAGCCACTATGGCTACACCTTC,CASKDPGGSHYGYTF
few,TRBD2,TRBV15,TRBJ2-7,TGTGCCACCGGACGAGGGGAGGGCCTAGAGGAGCAGTACTTC,CATGRGEGLEEQYF
few,-,TRBV2,TRBJ2-7,TGTGCCAGCAATCTTCCGGGACCATCCTACGAGCAGTACTTC,CASNLPGPSYEQYF
-,TRBD1,TRBV15,TRBJ2-7,TGTGCCACCAGCAGAGACGGACAGGGCTACGAGCAGTACTTC,CATSRDGQGYEQYF
-,TRBD1,TRBV20-1,TRBJ2-7,TGCAGTGCTAGAGTACAGGGGAATAACTACGAGCAGTACTTC,CSARVQGNNYEQYF
-,TRBD1,TRBV20-1,TRBJ2-3,TGCAGTGCTAACAGGGGCGAGCGGACAGATACGCAGTATTTT,CSANRGERTDTQYF
-,-,TRBV12-3/TRBV12-4,TRBJ1-4,TGTGCCAGCAGTCCAGAGAGGGGGGAAAAACTGTTTTTT,CASSPERGEKLFF
few,-,TRBV10-3,TRBJ1-1,TGTGCCATCAGAGCCGGGATGAACACTGAAGCTTTCTTT,CAIRAGMNTEAFF
-,-,TRBV9,TRBJ2-7,TGTGCCAGCAGCGCGGGGCCGGCAAGGGTGAACGAGCAGTACTTC,CASSAGPARVNEQYF
-,-,TRBV7-6,TRBJ1-2,TGTGCCAGCAGCCATCTAGCGGAGGGCTATGGCTACACCTTC,CASSHLAEGYGYTF
-,TRBD1,TRBV7-8,TRBJ2-7,TGTGCCAGCAGCGTGACAGGGACCTACGAGCAGTACTTC,CASSVTGTYEQYF
-,TRBD1,TRBV10-2,TRBJ2-2,TGCGCCAGCAGTGACGGGACAGTTAACACCGGGGAGCTGTTTTTT,CASSDGTVNTGELFF
-,-,TRBV7-9,TRBJ2-1,TGTGCCAGCAGCGACTCCCGGTGGGGACGGCCTTACAATGAGCAGTTCTTC,CASSDSRWGRPYNEQFF
many,TRBD2,TRBV7-3,TRBJ2-1,TGTGCCAGCAGCTTGAGCGGGGGGGCCCATGAGCAGTTCTTC,CASSLSGGAHEQFF